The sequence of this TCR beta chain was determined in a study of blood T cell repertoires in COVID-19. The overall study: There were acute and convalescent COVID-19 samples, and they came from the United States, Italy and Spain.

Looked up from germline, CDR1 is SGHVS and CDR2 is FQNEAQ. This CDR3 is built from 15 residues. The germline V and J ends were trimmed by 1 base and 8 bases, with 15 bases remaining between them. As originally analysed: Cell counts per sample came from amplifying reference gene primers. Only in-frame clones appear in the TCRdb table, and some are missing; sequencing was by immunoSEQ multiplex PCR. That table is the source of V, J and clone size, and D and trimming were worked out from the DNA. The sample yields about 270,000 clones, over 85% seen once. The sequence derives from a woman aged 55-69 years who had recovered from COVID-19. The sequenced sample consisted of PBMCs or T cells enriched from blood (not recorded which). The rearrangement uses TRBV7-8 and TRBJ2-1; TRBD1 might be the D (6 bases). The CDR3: CASSLGARTDYEQFF. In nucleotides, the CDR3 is TGTGCCAGCAGCTTAGGGGCACGGACAGACTATGAGCAGTTCTTC.